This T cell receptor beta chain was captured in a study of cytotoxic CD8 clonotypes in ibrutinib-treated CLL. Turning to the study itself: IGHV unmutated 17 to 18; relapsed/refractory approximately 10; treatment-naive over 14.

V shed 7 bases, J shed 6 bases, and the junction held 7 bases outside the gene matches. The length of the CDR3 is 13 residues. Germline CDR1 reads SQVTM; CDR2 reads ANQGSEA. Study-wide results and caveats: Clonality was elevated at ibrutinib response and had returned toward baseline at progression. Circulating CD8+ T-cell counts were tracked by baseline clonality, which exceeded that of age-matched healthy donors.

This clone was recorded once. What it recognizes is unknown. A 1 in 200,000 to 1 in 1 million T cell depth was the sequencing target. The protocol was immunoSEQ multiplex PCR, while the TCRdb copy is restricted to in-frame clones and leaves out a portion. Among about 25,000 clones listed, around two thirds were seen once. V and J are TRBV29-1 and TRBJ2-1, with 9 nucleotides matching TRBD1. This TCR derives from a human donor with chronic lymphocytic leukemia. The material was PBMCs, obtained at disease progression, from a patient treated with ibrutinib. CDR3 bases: TGCAGCGGAGGGGACAGGGCTCCCAATGAGCAGTTCTTC. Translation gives CSGGDRAPNEQFF.